These 18 T cell receptor beta chains share one sample of origin, sequenced in a study of T cell responses to AZD1222 COVID-19 vaccine. Using immunoSEQ multiplex PCR, the repertoire was profiled, and TCRdb retains in-frame clones only, with some absent. The table lists 150,000 to 200,000 clones, roughly 89% of them singletons. The specimen was peripheral blood, collected on day 0 of AZD1222 vaccination. These receptors were obtained from an adult in good health.

V usage is TRBV11-2 and J usage is TRBJ2-1; maybe TRBD2 (6 bases). Per germline, CDR1 SGHAT and CDR2 FQNNGV. This CDR3 is built from 16 residues. V was clipped by 2 bases and J by 0 bases, with 11 bases between them. The DNA of the CDR3 is TGTGCCAGCAGCTTATCGGGACTCAGCTCCTACAATGAGCAGTTCTTC. It yields the protein CASSLSGLSSYNEQFF.

This rearrangement joins TRBV6-1 to TRBJ1-2; the D is unclear. The germline V gene encodes CDR1 MNHNS and CDR2 SASEGT. The CDR3 is made up of 15 amino acids. Deletions cut 3 bases from V and 4 bases from J, with 15 bases between. This CDR3 reads CASSDRVGHPYGYTF. For the CDR3, the DNA is TGTGCCAGCAGTGATAGGGTAGGGCACCCCTATGGCTACACCTTC.

A remark on this clone: Germline and junction disagree at one end, which may indicate a read error. The genes are TRBV7-7 and TRBJ2-1; 10 bases agree with TRBD1. Looked up from germline, CDR1 is SSHAT and CDR2 is FNYEAQ (reference sequence). The CDR3 loop spans 14 amino acids. CDR3 sequence: CASSPRTGGYEQFF. The CDR3 bases are TGTGCTAGCAGCCCCCGGACAGGGGGGTATGAGCAGTTCTTC.

CDR3 in amino acids: CASSFRTGTVQETQYF. In nucleotides, the CDR3 is TGTGCCAGCAGTTTCCGAACCGGGACAGTCCAAGAGACCCAGTACTTC. This chain links TRBV28 with TRBJ2-5; the match to TRBD1 covers 7 bases. From germline, CDR1 is MDHEN and CDR2 SYDVKM. CDR3 length: 16 residues. The V segment lost 3 bases and the J segment 1 base; nucleotides outside the gene matches: 8.

The V call is TRBV7-2, the J call TRBJ2-1; 7 positions match TRBD1. CDR1 SGHTA and CDR2 FQGNSA come from the germline V gene. V shed 3 bases and J 6 bases; nucleotides not matched to a gene: 5. This CDR3 region has 14 residues. The CDR3 reads CASSFRTGGNEQFF. CDR3 DNA: TGTGCCAGCAGCTTTCGGACAGGCGGCAATGAGCAGTTCTTC.

This chain links TRBV2 with TRBJ2-5, with 7 bases matching TRBD1. CDR1 SNHLY and CDR2 FYNNEI come from the germline V gene. The CDR3 contains 14 residues. The junction had 1 base not matched to a gene; V was cut back by 2 bases and J by 1 base. DNA of the CDR3: TGTGCCAGCAGTGAAACAGGGGCCCAAGAGACCCAGTACTTC. Translating gives CASSETGAQETQYF.

V and J are TRBV28 and TRBJ2-1; D perhaps matches TRBD1 (5 bases). CDR3 length equals 12 residues. Germline assignment: CDR1 MDHEN and CDR2 SYDVKM. Trimming pared 9 bases from V and 0 bases from J, leaving 6 bases between. CDR3 in amino acids: CASRGSYNEQFF. The CDR3 nucleotides are TGTGCCAGTAGGGGCTCCTACAATGAGCAGTTCTTC.

The chain has TRBV19 and TRBJ1-1, with D hard to call. CDR1 LNHDA and CDR2 SQIVND come from the germline V gene (reference sequence). CDR3 length equals 11 residues. The germline V and J ends were trimmed by 5 bases and 6 bases, with 7 bases remaining between them. The CDR3 region has the DNA TGTGCCAGTAGTTTGGCGGCTGAAGCTTTCTTT. Translating gives CASSLAAEAFF.

The rearrangement links TRBV6-2 or TRBV6-3 to TRBJ2-4; D unclear. The ends were cut back, 5 bases at V and 1 base at J, with 12 bases in the middle. In germline, CDR1 is MNHEY, CDR2 SVGEGT. This CDR3 comprises 15 residues. In nucleotides, the CDR3 is TGTGCCAGCAGTGACCCTCATGGGGCCAAAAACATTCAGTACTTC. Encoded protein: CASSDPHGAKNIQYF.

This chain connects TRBV5-6 to TRBJ2-3, with unresolved D. The CDR3 has 13 amino acids. Germline assignment: CDR1 SGHDT and CDR2 YYEEEE. The V gene lost 5 bases and the J gene lost 1 base, with 8 bases spanning the gap. CDR3 sequence reads: CASSLRGTDTQYF. In DNA, the CDR3 is TGTGCCAGCAGTTTACGGGGCACAGATACGCAGTATTTT.

The chain employs TRBV11-2 and TRBJ2-3, with D perhaps TRBD2 (6 bases). The CDR3 is made up of 16 amino acids. Trimming took 3 bases from V and 0 from J, leaving 13 bases between them. The germline CDR1 and CDR2 sequences are SGHAT and FQNNGV. For the CDR3, the DNA is TGTGCCAGCAGCTTTACCACTAGCCCTAGCACAGATACGCAGTATTTT. As protein: CASSFTTSPSTDTQYF.

The chain employs TRBV10-1 and TRBJ1-1; no clear D. Trimming removed 0 bases from V and 9 bases from J, with 14 bases in between. The germline V gene encodes CDR1 WNHNN and CDR2 SYGVQD (reference sequence). The CDR3 is 14 amino acids. The CDR3 reads CASSESAGGRQAFF. CDR3 nucleotides: TGCGCCAGCAGTGAGTCGGCAGGAGGGCGGCAAGCTTTCTTT.

This chain connects TRBV4-2 to TRBJ1-5; D might be TRBD1 (6 bases). The CDR3 spans 16 residues. V was trimmed by 0 bases and J by 2 bases, leaving 11 bases between them. Germline V lookup: CDR1 LGHNA, CDR2 YNFKEQ. The chain's CDR3 is CASSQEGWTGNQPQHF. CDR3 nucleotide sequence: TGTGCCAGCAGCCAAGAAGGTTGGACAGGCAATCAGCCCCAGCATTTT.

This chain connects TRBV30 to TRBJ2-2; possibly TRBD1 or TRBD2 for D (5 bases each). Germline V lookup: CDR1 GTSNPN, CDR2 SVGIG (reference sequence). This CDR3 has 15 residues. Deletions cut 7 bases from V and 4 bases from J, with 19 bases between. CDR3 amino acids: CASTDSKRTTGELFF. The CDR3 DNA is TGTGCCTCCACAGACAGTAAGCGGACCACCGGGGAGCTGTTTTTT.

On this clone: Other DNA sequences of this sample code for an identical CDR3. The V and J genes are TRBV5-4 and TRBJ2-2; TRBD2 matches at 13 bases. The CDR3 is 18 residues long. The V and J ends lost 4 bases and 5 bases, in that order; junction bases with no gene match: 11. Germline CDR1 reads SGHNT; CDR2 reads YYREEE (reference sequence). For the CDR3, the DNA is TGTGCCAGCAGCATCGGACTAGCGGGGGCCCGCGGGACCGGGGAGCTGTTTTTT. It codes for CASSIGLAGARGTGELFF.

The chain is built from TRBV5-1 and TRBJ2-3; the D gene is possibly TRBD1 (6 bases). The CDR3 consists of 15 residues. Germline V CDR1 and CDR2: SGHRS, YFSETQ. The V end lost 0 bases, the J end lost 4 bases, and 12 bases lay between the germline ends. The CDR3 DNA sequence: TGCGCCAGCAGCTTGGGACAGGTAGTCTCAGATACGCAGTATTTT. This encodes CASSLGQVVSDTQYF.

This rearrangement joins TRBV10-3 to TRBJ2-1; 8 nucleotides align to TRBD2. Looked up from germline, CDR1 is ENHRY and CDR2 is SYGVKD. V lost 3 bases, J lost 5 bases, and 9 bases stayed unmatched. The CDR3 consists of 16 residues. The CDR3: CAISETGTRDHNEQFF. The CDR3 region has the DNA TGTGCCATCAGTGAAACCGGGACTAGGGATCACAATGAGCAGTTCTTC.

V and J are TRBV5-8 and TRBJ2-3, with 15 bases that match TRBD2. The CDR3 consists of 17 residues. V shed 3 bases and J 10 bases; nucleotides not matched to a gene: 12. Germline loops: CDR1 SGHTS, CDR2 YDEGEE. This CDR3 is CASSWRGTSGRTVAQYF. The DNA of the CDR3 is TGTGCCAGCAGCTGGAGGGGGACTAGCGGGAGGACGGTCGCGCAGTATTTT.